The 20 T cell receptor beta chains given below trace back to one sample, sequenced in a study of cytotoxic CD8 clonotypes in ibrutinib-treated CLL (dated by TCRdb to the early 2020s). Sample time point, as interpreted from the label and publication: progressive disease on ibrutinib. Libraries came from the immunoSEQ multiplex PCR assay. The table was pulled from immuneACCESS by TCRdb, which kept in-frame rearrangements only. Such tables lose some clones; where checked, under half of the loss comes from unresolved V genes, and the rest has no known cause. The table for this sample lists approximately 160,000 clones; more than 70% of them were counted only once. The ten biggest clones cover about 3% of the sample. The sample here was PBMCs, taken at disease progression, from a patient treated with ibrutinib. These receptors were collected from a human donor with chronic lymphocytic leukemia.

The V gene is TRBV7-2, the J gene TRBJ2-5; 9 nucleotides match TRBD1. Trimming at V came to 5 bases and at J to 4 bases, leaving 5 bases not matched to a gene. CDR1 is SGHTA, CDR2 FQGNSA, per germline. The CDR3 loop spans 14 amino acids. The CDR3 sequence: CASSVGTGRETQYF. The CDR3 DNA sequence: TGTGCCAGCAGCGTCGGGACAGGGAGAGAGACCCAGTACTTC.

The chain is built from TRBV6-1 and TRBJ1-3; a possible D gene is TRBD1 (6 bases). The germline CDR1 and CDR2 sequences are MNHNS and SASEGT. The CDR3 contains 16 residues. V shed 3 bases and J shed 1 base, with 13 bases lying between them. CDR3 DNA sequence: TGTGCCAGCAGTGAGGAGGGGGTAGTTTCTGGAAACACCATATATTTT. Residues: CASSEEGVVSGNTIYF.

The chain employs TRBV7-8 and TRBJ2-7, with TRBD2 as a possible D gene (5 bases). The length of the CDR3 is 15 residues. V lost 5 bases and J lost 2, with 16 bases in between. CDR1 and CDR2 (germline): SGHVS, FQNEAQ. CDR3 DNA sequence: TGTGCCAGCAGCCCATCTGAGGGTTTTACCTACGAGCAGTACTTC. Encoded protein: CASSPSEGFTYEQYF.

The chain has TRBV11-3 and TRBJ2-2, with 7 bases identical to TRBD1. Trimming took 2 bases from V and 9 from J; bases not matched to a gene: 6. This CDR3 has 14 amino acids. The V gene's germline CDR1 is SGHNT and CDR2 YENEEA. CDR3 DNA: TGTGCCAGCAGCTTATTGACAGGGATTCGGGAGCTGTTTTTT. This gives the protein CASSLLTGIRELFF.

The CDR3 spells CASSEGLRAGGYTF. The CDR3 bases are TGTGCCAGCAGTGAAGGTCTTCGAGCCGGGGGCTACACCTTC. The chain has TRBV2 and TRBJ1-2; D is unresolved. Germline-derived CDR1 and CDR2 are SNHLY and FYNNEI. V was pared by 1 base and J by 8 bases, with 14 bases between. This CDR3 has 14 residues.

Remarks on this clone: One end of the junction is discordant with germline, which a read error may explain. The V and J genes are TRBV5-1 and TRBJ2-1; D unresolved. Germline CDR1 reads SGHRS; CDR2 reads YFSETQ. The CDR3 covers 11 residues. DNA for the CDR3: TGCGCCAGCAGCTCCCCGAATGTGCAGTTCTTC. Protein product: CASSSPNVQFF.

This chain links TRBV18 with TRBJ2-1, with 7 bases that match TRBD2. Germline lookup yields CDR1 KGHSH and CDR2 LQKENI. V shed 6 bases and J 7 bases; nucleotides not matched to a gene: 0. This CDR3 contains 11 residues. CDR3 in amino acids: CASSGGNEQFF. CDR3 DNA: TGTGCCAGCTCCGGGGGGAATGAGCAGTTCTTC. Full variable domain (missing parts from reference TRBV18 and TRBJ2-1): NAGVMQNPRHLVRRRGQEARLRCSPMKGHSHVYWYRQLPEEGLKFMVYLQKENIIDESGMPKERFSAEFPKEGPSILRIQQVVRGDSAAYFCASSGGNEQFFGPGTRLTVL.

The chain is built from TRBV6-1 and TRBJ2-5; 7 bases align to TRBD2. The CDR3 length is 15 residues. The V gene end was trimmed by 7 bases and the J gene end by 4 bases; junction bases not matched to a gene: 12. Germline V CDR1 and CDR2: MNHNS, SASEGT. This chain's CDR3 is CASTRGGSGPETQYF. In DNA form, the CDR3 reads TGTGCCAGCACCCGGGGCGGGAGTGGCCCAGAGACCCAGTACTTC.

In its sample, this clone was seen a few times. The chain joins TRBV6-1 to TRBJ2-3; D might be TRBD2 (5 bases). This CDR3 is built from 16 residues. V was shortened by 0 bases and J by 0 bases, with 10 bases between the two germline ends. CDR1 MNHNS and CDR2 SASEGT come from the germline V gene. CDR3 amino acids: CASSEAVAISTDTQYF. The CDR3 bases are TGTGCCAGCAGTGAAGCCGTAGCGATTAGCACAGATACGCAGTATTTT.

In nucleotides, the CDR3 is TGTGCCAGCAGTGCCCAAGTCGCGTACAGGCAGATAGATACGCAGTATTTT. This translates into CASSAQVAYRQIDTQYF. The rearrangement joins TRBV25-1 to TRBJ2-3; TRBD1 is a possible D gene (5 bases). The CDR3 is 17 amino acids. Trimming cost V 4 bases and J 5 bases, with 22 bases left between them. Germline CDR1 MGHDK, CDR2 SYGVNS.

V is TRBV21-1 and J is TRBJ1-2; the table's TRBD1 call for D was not verified on the DNA. TRBV21-1 is assigned pseudogene status. The CDR3 runs to 16 residues. CDR3 in DNA: TGTGCCAGCAGCCACTCGGCGGGGACAGGGGGCTATGGCTACACCTTC. It is translated as CASSHSAGTGGYGYTF.

This sequence joins TRBV6-5 and TRBJ1-2; no definite D call. The CDR3 is 15 amino acids. Trimming shortened V by 2 bases and J by 4 bases, and 14 bases separated the two germline ends. From germline, CDR1 is MNHEY and CDR2 SVGAGI. In DNA form, the CDR3 reads TGTGCCAGCAGTTACGTCCCGGGTTTAGGCTATGGCTACACCTTC. Translation: CASSYVPGLGYGYTF.

This clone has a handful of counts. The rearrangement joins TRBV19 to TRBJ1-4; 7 nucleotides agree with TRBD1. Germline-derived CDR1 and CDR2 are LNHDA and SQIVND (reference sequence). This CDR3 is built from 17 residues. The V gene end was trimmed by 4 bases and the J gene end by 4 bases; junction bases not matched to a gene: 12. The CDR3 nucleotides are TGTGCCAGTAGTAAGGGGGCCCGACGGGGAATTAATGAAAAACTGTTTTTT. This sequence encodes CASSKGARRGINEKLFF. Based on the CDR3 plus reference TRBV19 and TRBJ1-4, the full variable domain is DGGITQSPKYLFRKEGQNVTLSCEQNLNHDAMYWYRQDPGQGLRLIYYSQIVNDFQKGDIAEGYSVSREKKESFPLTVTSAQKNPTAFYLCASSKGARRGINEKLFFGSGTQLSVL.

This clone was observed once. The chain employs TRBV30 and TRBJ1-1; no clear D. The V end lost 5 bases, the J end lost 1 base, and 20 bases lay between the germline ends. In germline, CDR1 is GTSNPN, CDR2 SVGIG (reference sequence). The CDR3 spans 16 residues. CDR3 sequence: CAWASMGVRQNTEAFF. Written as DNA, the CDR3 is TGTGCCTGGGCATCGATGGGCGTCCGGCAGAACACTGAAGCTTTCTTT.

This chain joins TRBV11-2 and TRBJ2-5, with D unclear. This CDR3 is built from 13 residues. Trimming removed 5 bases from V and 2 bases from J, with 9 bases in between. Germline lookup yields CDR1 SGHAT and CDR2 FQNNGV. In DNA form, the CDR3 reads TGTGCCAGCAGCCAAGTAGGACAAGAGACCCAGTACTTC. This sequence encodes CASSQVGQETQYF.

This chain connects TRBV5-6 to TRBJ2-1; no firm D call. V lost 0 bases and J lost 4, with 14 bases in between. CDR3 length: 16 amino acids. CDR1 and CDR2 (germline): SGHDT, YYEEEE. This CDR3 is CASSLEKGMKYNEQFF. For the CDR3, the DNA is TGTGCCAGCAGCTTGGAAAAGGGTATGAAATACAATGAGCAGTTCTTC.

The rearrangement links TRBV5-1 to TRBJ2-3, with D perhaps TRBD2 (6 bases). The CDR3 contains 16 residues. The germline V gene encodes CDR1 SGHRS and CDR2 YFSETQ. With 1 base removed from V and 1 base from J, the gap between germline ends came to 13 bases. Here the CDR3 reads CASSLSGLARTDTQYF. In DNA, the CDR3 is TGCGCCAGCAGCTTGTCGGGTCTAGCGCGCACAGATACGCAGTATTTT.

The rearrangement joins TRBV19 to TRBJ1-1, with D perhaps TRBD1 (6 bases). The germline gives CDR1 LNHDA, CDR2 SQIVND (reference sequence). This CDR3 contains 15 residues. The V end lost 7 bases, the J end lost 0 bases, and 15 bases lay between the germline ends. This CDR3 reads CASTEDRGMNTEAFF. In nucleotides, the CDR3 is TGTGCCAGTACTGAGGACAGAGGGATGAACACTGAAGCTTTCTTT.

The rearrangement links TRBV7-9 to TRBJ2-3; 7 bases are a match to TRBD2. The CDR3 spans 16 residues. Germline assignment: CDR1 SEHNR and CDR2 FQNEAQ (reference sequence). V lost 0 bases, J lost 0 bases, and 3 bases stayed unmatched. The CDR3 loop is CASSLAFSGSTDTQYF. CDR3 nucleotide sequence: TGTGCCAGCAGCTTAGCGTTTAGCGGGAGCACAGATACGCAGTATTTT. Looking up the rest from reference TRBV7-9 and TRBJ2-3 gives the full variable domain: DTGVSQNPRHKITKRGQNVTFRCDPISEHNRLYWYRQTLGQGPEFLTYFQNEAQLEKSRLLSDRFSAERPKGSFSTLEIQRTEQGDSAMYLCASSLAFSGSTDTQYFGPGTRLTVL.

This clone appeared once. The rearrangement joins TRBV2 to TRBJ2-7; D possibly corresponds to TRBD2 (5 bases). CDR1 is SNHLY and CDR2 is FYNNEI in the germline V gene. The CDR3 spans 14 residues. V was cut by 8 bases and J by 0 bases, with 14 bases left in between. CDR3 nucleotides: TGTGCCAGCGCTCCCCAGCGGAACTCCTACGAGCAGTACTTC. The encoded protein is CASAPQRNSYEQYF.